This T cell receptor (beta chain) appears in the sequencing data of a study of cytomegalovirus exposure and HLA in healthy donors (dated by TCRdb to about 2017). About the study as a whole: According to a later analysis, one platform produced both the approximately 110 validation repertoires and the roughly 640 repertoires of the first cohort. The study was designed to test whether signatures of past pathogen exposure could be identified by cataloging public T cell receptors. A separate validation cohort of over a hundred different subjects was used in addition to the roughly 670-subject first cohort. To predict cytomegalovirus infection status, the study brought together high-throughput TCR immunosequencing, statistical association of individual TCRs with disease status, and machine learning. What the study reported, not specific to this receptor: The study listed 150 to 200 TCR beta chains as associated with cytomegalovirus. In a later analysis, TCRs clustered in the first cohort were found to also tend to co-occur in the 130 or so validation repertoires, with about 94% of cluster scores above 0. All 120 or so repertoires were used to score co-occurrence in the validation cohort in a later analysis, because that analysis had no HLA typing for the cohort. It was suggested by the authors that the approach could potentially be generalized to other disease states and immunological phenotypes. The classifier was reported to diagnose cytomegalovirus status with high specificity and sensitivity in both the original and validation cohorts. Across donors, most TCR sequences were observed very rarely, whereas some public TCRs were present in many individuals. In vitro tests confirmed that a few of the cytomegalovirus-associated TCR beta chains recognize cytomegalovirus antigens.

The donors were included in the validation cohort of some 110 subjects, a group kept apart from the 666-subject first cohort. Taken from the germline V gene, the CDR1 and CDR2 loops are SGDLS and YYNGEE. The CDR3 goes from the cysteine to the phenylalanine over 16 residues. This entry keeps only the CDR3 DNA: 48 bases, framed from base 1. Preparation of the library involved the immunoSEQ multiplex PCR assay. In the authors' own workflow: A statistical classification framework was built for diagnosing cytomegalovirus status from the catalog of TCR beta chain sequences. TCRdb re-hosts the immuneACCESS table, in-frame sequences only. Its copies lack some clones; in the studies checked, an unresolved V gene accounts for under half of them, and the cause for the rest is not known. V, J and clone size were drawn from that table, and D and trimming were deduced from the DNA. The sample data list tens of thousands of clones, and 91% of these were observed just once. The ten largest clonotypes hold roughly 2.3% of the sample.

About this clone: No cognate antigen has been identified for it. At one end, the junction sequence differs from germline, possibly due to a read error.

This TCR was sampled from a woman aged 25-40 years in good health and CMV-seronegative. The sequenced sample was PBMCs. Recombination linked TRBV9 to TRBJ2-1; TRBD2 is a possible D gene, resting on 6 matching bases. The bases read TGTGCCAACAGCGCGGGACTTTCGAGCTCCTACAATGAGCAGTTCTTC. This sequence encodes CANSAGLSSSYNEQFF. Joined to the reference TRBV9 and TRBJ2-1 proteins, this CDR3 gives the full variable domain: DSGVTQTPKHLITATGQRVTLRCSPRSGDLSVYWYQQSLDQGLQFLIQYYNGEERAKGNILERFSAQQFPDLHSELNLSSLELGDSALYFCANSAGLSSSYNEQFFGPGTRLTVL.